This entry lists 2 T cell receptor beta chains sequenced from one sample in a study of tumor-infiltrating lymphocytes in primary liver carcinoma (dated by TCRdb to about 2017). Instrument used: Illumina HiSeq 2500. Starting from roughly 500 ng total RNA, TCRbeta-specific cDNA was produced by reverse transcription with a constant-region primer and ProtoScript II reverse transcriptase. Construction of the TCRbeta libraries relied on three nested rounds of multiplex PCR, following a slightly modified ARM-PCR procedure. Each of the first two PCR rounds ran for 9 to 10 cycles using multiplex TRBV1-TRBV30 forward primers together with a Cbeta reverse primer. TCRdb reprocessed the public reads (quality trimming at Q25 with fastp, clone calling with MiXCR) and kept in-frame beta chains. CDR3 protein duplicates are merged, each entry listing the most common genes and DNA. The sample profile shows roughly 100,000 distinct CDR3 sequences; approximately 80% of them were found once. The ten largest make up 15% to 25% of the sample.

Total RNA and DNA were co-extracted from around 20-30 mg of bulk tissue with the AllPrep DNA/RNA mini kit, without cell sorting. Sequenced: liver tumor tissue from sampling region 3. Read against the paper, the sample's cell subset or site label means: tumor region T3, left-lateral pole. All receptors derive from a man aged 40-50 years with primary liver carcinoma and hepatitis B virus infection.

The chain has TRBV20-1 and TRBJ2-5, with 9 positions matching TRBD1. Looked up from germline, CDR1 is DFQATT and CDR2 is SNEGSKA (reference sequence). This CDR3 has 16 residues. V lost 3 bases, J lost 1 base, and 9 bases stayed unmatched. CDR3 loop: CSASRDRANPQETQYF. In DNA form, the CDR3 reads TGCAGTGCTAGCCGGGACAGGGCTAATCCCCAAGAGACCCAGTACTTC.

As for this clonotype: A junction end diverges from the germline sequence, so it may reflect a read error. The chain carries TRBV28 and TRBJ2-1; perhaps TRBD2 as D (6 bases). Germline loops: CDR1 MDHEN, CDR2 SYDVKM. The CDR3 length is 15 residues. CDR3 amino acids: CASSLGSGFYNELFF. CDR3 bases: TGTGCCAGCAGCCTCGGGAGTGGATTCTACAATGAGCTGTTCTTC.